A single sample gave rise to the 19 T cell receptor beta chains below, sequenced in a study of CD8 T cells in Susac syndrome. Random-hexamer reverse transcription was applied to roughly 0.45 to 1 ug RNA. Via MiXCR, TCRdb re-called the immunoSEQ multiplex PCR reads, giving one row per CDR3 protein. The sample yields approximately 260,000 distinct CDR3 sequences, almost 97% seen once. Sequenced sample: CD4+ T cells from PBMCs. The origin of the receptors is a human donor with Susac syndrome.

This clonotype was seen a single time. The chain links TRBV7-8 to TRBJ2-3, with a possible D match to TRBD2 (5 bases). V was pared by 6 bases and J by 2 bases, with 9 bases between. The length of the CDR3 is 13 residues. CDR1 is SGHVS, CDR2 FQNEAQ, per germline. The CDR3 sequence is CASRLGSTDTQYF. CDR3 nucleotides: TGTGCCAGCAGACTAGGGTCCACAGATACGCAGTATTTT.

The rearrangement joins TRBV11-1 to TRBJ2-1; TRBD2 is a possible D gene (5 bases). Trimming left V 3 bases short and J 6 bases short, with 12 bases between. This CDR3 spans 14 amino acids. Germline V CDR1 and CDR2: SGHAT, FQDESV (reference sequence). CDR3 DNA: TGTGCCAGCAGCTTCATCAGCGGAGTCAATGAGCAGTTCTTC. It yields the protein CASSFISGVNEQFF. The variable domain in full, with the rest retrieved from reference TRBV11-1 and TRBJ2-1, is EAEVAQSPRYKITEKSQAVAFWCDPISGHATLYWYRQILGQGPELLVQFQDESVVDDSQLPKDRFSAERLKGVDSTLKIQPAELGDSAMYLCASSFISGVNEQFFGPGTRLTVL.

The V gene is TRBV14, the J gene TRBJ2-5, with 12 positions matching TRBD2. Trimming took 5 bases from V and 4 from J; bases not matched to a gene: 14. The CDR3 covers 18 residues. The germline CDR1 and CDR2 sequences are SGHDN and FVKESK. The CDR3 DNA sequence: TGTGCCAGCAGCACGAGGCGGACTAGCGGGACGACAGGAGAGACCCAGTACTTC. Amino acids: CASSTRRTSGTTGETQYF.

This rearrangement joins TRBV18 to TRBJ2-1, with D uncertain. The CDR3 totals 14 residues. CDR1 is KGHSH and CDR2 is LQKENI in the germline V gene. With 1 base removed from V and 3 bases from J, the gap between germline ends came to 7 bases. The CDR3 nucleotides read TGTGCCAGCTCACCACTTGGTTACTACAATGAGCAGTTCTTC. Its translation: CASSPLGYYNEQFF. The whole variable domain, remainder taken from reference TRBV18 and TRBJ2-1, is NAGVMQNPRHLVRRRGQEARLRCSPMKGHSHVYWYRQLPEEGLKFMVYLQKENIIDESGMPKERFSAEFPKEGPSILRIQQVVRGDSAAYFCASSPLGYYNEQFFGPGTRLTVL.

The CDR3 nucleotides read TGTGCCTGGAGTGTCGGGACTAGCGGGAGTACCGGGGAGCTGTTTTTT. It translates to CAWSVGTSGSTGELFF. V is TRBV30 and J is TRBJ2-2; 14 bases match TRBD2. Per the germline V gene, CDR1 is GTSNPN and CDR2 is SVGIG (reference sequence). V was pared by 0 bases and J by 5 bases, with 2 bases of the junction left unmatched. There are 16 residues in the CDR3. Filled out from reference TRBV30 and TRBJ2-2, the complete variable domain reads SQTIHQWPATLVQPVGSPLSLECTVEGTSNPNLYWYRQAAGRGLQLLFYSVGIGQISSEVPQNLSASRPQDRQFILSSKKLLLSDSGFYLCAWSVGTSGSTGELFFGEGSRLTVL.

The chain combines TRBV27 with TRBJ2-5; a possible D gene is TRBD1 (6 bases). The CDR3 has 14 amino acids. V was cut by 3 bases and J by 2 bases, with 10 bases left in between. Germline loops: CDR1 MNHEY, CDR2 SMNVEV (reference sequence). Here the CDR3 DNA reads TGTGCCAGCAGTTTTGACAGGACACAAGAGACCCAGTACTTC. As protein: CASSFDRTQETQYF.

The V gene is TRBV9, the J gene TRBJ1-2; 7 nucleotides match TRBD1. V dropped 3 bases and J dropped 1; count of bases not matched to a gene: 12. Germline CDR1 reads SGDLS; CDR2 reads YYNGEE. This CDR3 is 17 amino acids long. CDR3 nucleotides: TGTGCCAGCAGCGCGGGACGACAGGGCATGCATAACTATGGCTACACCTTC. This translates into CASSAGRQGMHNYGYTF. The full variable domain, completed using reference TRBV9 and TRBJ1-2, is DSGVTQTPKHLITATGQRVTLRCSPRSGDLSVYWYQQSLDQGLQFLIQYYNGEERAKGNILERFSAQQFPDLHSELNLSSLELGDSALYFCASSAGRQGMHNYGYTFGSGTRLTVV.

Details on this clonotype: A much more abundant neighbour one base away suggests this may be a read error. This chain joins TRBV27 and TRBJ1-2, with 7 bases aligning to TRBD1. Germline V gives CDR1 MNHEY, CDR2 SMNVEV (reference sequence). J was trimmed by 2 bases and V by 4 bases; bases with no gene match: 1. CDR3 size: 13 residues. DNA of the CDR3: TGTGCCAGCAGTTGGGGACAGAACTATGGCTACACCTTC. It encodes CASSWGQNYGYTF.

This chain links TRBV4-1 with TRBJ1-5, with D possibly being TRBD1 (6 bases). CDR1 is MGHRA, CDR2 YSYEKL, per germline. This CDR3 has 16 residues. The ends were cut back, 0 bases at V and 3 bases at J, with 12 bases in the middle. This CDR3 reads CASSQDRGRNNQPQHF. The CDR3 DNA follows: TGCGCCAGCAGCCAAGACCGGGGGCGCAACAATCAGCCCCAGCATTTT.

DNA of the CDR3: TGCAGTGCTAGATTTCCGGGACTAGCGGGAGTGGAGCAGTACTTC. Its protein is CSARFPGLAGVEQYF. The chain joins TRBV20-1 to TRBJ2-7, with TRBD2 matching over 14 bases. CDR1 is DFQATT, CDR2 SNEGSKA, per germline (reference sequence). The CDR3 runs to 15 residues. Unmatched junction bases numbered 7, after V lost 2 bases and J lost 7 bases.

The count of this clonotype is one. The chain couples TRBV5-4 to TRBJ2-3; no clear D gene. The V gene's germline CDR1 is SGHNT and CDR2 YYREEE (reference sequence). V lost 3 bases to trimming and J lost 5 bases, with 10 bases between them. The CDR3 loop spans 13 amino acids. The CDR3 bases are TGTGCCAGCAGCTACAAGATGGGAGATACGCAGTATTTT. Amino acid sequence: CASSYKMGDTQYF.

This chain uses TRBV20-1 with TRBJ1-2; 7 nucleotides line up with TRBD1. The germline CDR1 and CDR2 sequences are DFQATT and SNEGSKA (reference sequence). With 4 bases clipped from V and 8 bases from J, the junction kept 4 bases outside the gene matches. The CDR3 runs to 11 residues. The CDR3 region has the DNA TGCAGTGCTAACTCAGGGGGAGGCTACACCTTC. This gives the protein CSANSGGGYTF.

The chain joins TRBV3-1 to TRBJ2-5; D is perhaps TRBD2 (6 bases). The CDR3 runs to 14 residues. CDR1 LGHDT and CDR2 YNNKEL come from the germline V gene (reference sequence). V was shortened by 0 bases and J by 5 bases, with 10 bases between the two germline ends. CDR3 protein: CASSQEKLAETQYF. The CDR3 nucleotides are TGTGCCAGCAGCCAAGAGAAGCTAGCGGAGACCCAGTACTTC.

The genes are TRBV18 and TRBJ2-1, with 11 positions matching TRBD2. Unmatched junction bases numbered 3, after V lost 3 bases and J lost 5 bases. Germline lookup yields CDR1 KGHSH and CDR2 LQKENI. The CDR3 is made up of 15 amino acids. In DNA form, the CDR3 reads TGTGCCAGCTCACCTAGCGGGAGGGTTAACAATGAGCAGTTCTTC. It encodes CASSPSGRVNNEQFF. Supplemented by reference TRBV18 and TRBJ2-1, the full variable domain reads NAGVMQNPRHLVRRRGQEARLRCSPMKGHSHVYWYRQLPEEGLKFMVYLQKENIIDESGMPKERFSAEFPKEGPSILRIQQVVRGDSAAYFCASSPSGRVNNEQFFGPGTRLTVL.

This chain joins TRBV24-1 and TRBJ2-7; TRBD1 or TRBD2 may be the D gene (5 bases each). Between the trimmed V and J ends, which lost 3 bases and 5 bases, there was a span of 22 bases. Germline values: CDR1 KGHDR, CDR2 SFDVKD. The CDR3 sequence is 17 residues long. CDR3 DNA sequence: TGTGCCACCAGTGATCGGGATCCAGAGGGGCAAAGCCACGAGCAGTACTTC. This translates into CATSDRDPEGQSHEQYF.

This rearrangement joins TRBV5-1 to TRBJ1-1, with D possibly matching TRBD1 (5 bases). In germline, CDR1 is SGHRS, CDR2 YFSETQ. This CDR3 has 14 amino acids. Trimming removed 0 bases at V and 5 bases at J, with 11 bases between. The CDR3 protein is CASSLEAGMTEAFF. The CDR3 DNA sequence: TGCGCCAGCAGCTTGGAGGCAGGGATGACTGAAGCTTTCTTT.

The rearrangement uses TRBV7-2 and TRBJ2-5; no reliable D call. Trimming cost V 6 bases and J 5 bases, with 13 bases left between them. This CDR3 spans 13 amino acids. CDR1 and CDR2 (germline): SGHTA, FQGNSA. CDR3 residues: CASSGLPRETQYF. In nucleotides, the CDR3 is TGTGCCAGCAGTGGTCTACCGCGGGAGACCCAGTACTTC.

The rearrangement uses TRBV28 and TRBJ2-1; D is unclear. V lost 6 bases, J lost 4 bases, and 7 bases lay in between. CDR3 length: 12 residues. Looked up from germline, CDR1 is MDHEN and CDR2 is SYDVKM. Here the CDR3 reads CASRTTYNEQFF. The CDR3 DNA reads TGTGCCAGCAGAACTACGTACAATGAGCAGTTCTTC.

The genes are TRBV12-3 or TRBV12-4 and TRBJ2-2; D might be TRBD1 (5 bases). The ends were cut back, 6 bases at V and 5 bases at J, with 13 bases in the middle. CDR3 size: 14 residues. The CDR3 DNA follows: TGTGCCAGCAGCCGACAGACGGCGACCGGGGAGCTGTTTTTT. Encoded protein: CASSRQTATGELFF.